A selection of T cell receptor beta chains follows, all from one sample in a study of immune aging and cytomegalovirus after organ transplant. MiXCR, run by TCRdb on the single-cell sequencing reads, gives a single entry per CDR3 protein. The sample has about 21,000 distinct CDR3 sequences; about a third are singletons. Their antigen targets remain unknown. The specimen comprised CMV peptide-activated CD4+ and CD8+ T cells sorted from blood, sampled at five time points, pooled. Every receptor here comes from a female donor who had a heart transplant and CMV viremia. Both conserved end residues are part of each CDR3. The D gene is left open where the match is weak. The size of a clone is reported for some rows only, either as once, few or many, or as a class for expanded clones.

v_gene	d_gene	j_gene	abundance	CDR3aa	CDR3nt
TRBV7-6	-	TRBJ2-1	few	CASSSPSSGNEQFF	TGTGCCAGCAGCTCTCCCTCTTCGGGGAATGAGCAGTTCTTC
TRBV2	-	TRBJ1-5	-	CASSDKAGVSQPQHF	TGTGCCAGCAGTGATAAGGCAGGAGTATCTCAGCCCCAGCACTTT
TRBV5-4	-	TRBJ2-1	-	CASIAQTNEQFF	TGTGCCAGCATCGCGCAGACCAATGAGCAGTTCTTC
TRBV6-6	-	TRBJ1-1	few	CASRRGGTEAFF	TGTGCCAGCAGGCGAGGGGGCACTGAAGCTTTCTTT
TRBV25-1	-	TRBJ2-7	medium-sized	CASSEVGITYEQYF	TGTGCCAGCAGTGAAGTAGGAATTACCTACGAGCAGTACTTC
TRBV6-1	TRBD1	TRBJ1-5	few	CVSTTGSRQPQHF	TGTGTCAGCACGACAGGGTCAAGGCAGCCACAGCATTTT
TRBV5-4	TRBD2	TRBJ2-1	-	CASSLARTSGRDSYNEQFF	TGTGCCAGCAGCTTGGCTAGGACTAGCGGGAGGGACTCCTACAATGAGCAGTTCTTC
TRBV9	TRBD1	TRBJ2-3	many	CASSPGQGRTDTQYF	TGTGCCAGCAGCCCAGGACAGGGACGCACAGATACGCAGTATTTT
TRBV7-7	-	TRBJ2-3	-	CASSLGGAADTQYF	TGTGCCAGCAGCTTAGGGGGGGCGGCTGATACGCAGTATTTT
TRBV2	-	TRBJ1-2	many	CASRVERGGYTF	TGTGCCAGCAGGGTCGAACGTGGCGGCTACACCTTC
TRBV7-9	-	TRBJ2-3	once	CASTFLTGLPVDTQYF	TGTGCCAGCACCTTCTTGACAGGCCTCCCGGTAGATACGCAGTATTTT
TRBV11-3	-	TRBJ2-1	many	CASSPNPQDGEQFF	TGTGCCAGCAGCCCTAACCCTCAAGACGGTGAGCAGTTCTTC
TRBV14	TRBD2	TRBJ2-3	-	CASSSPVPGLVGPDTQYF	TGTGCCAGCAGCAGCCCCGTCCCGGGACTAGTTGGTCCGGATACGCAGTATTTT
TRBV13	-	TRBJ1-1	-	CASSLQRNTEAFF	TGTGCCAGCAGCTTGCAGAGGAACACTGAAGCTTTCTTT
TRBV5-1	-	TRBJ2-1	many	CASSPDSFSYNEQFF	TGCGCCAGCAGCCCGGACAGCTTCTCCTACAATGAGCAGTTCTTC
TRBV5-5	-	TRBJ2-3	-	CASGAVKMTDTQYF	TGTGCCAGCGGCGCAGTTAAGATGACAGATACGCAGTATTTT
TRBV20-1	-	TRBJ2-3	-	CSARPGTADTDTQYF	TGCAGTGCTAGGCCCGGCACCGCAGACACAGATACGCAGTATTTT
TRBV10-3	-	TRBJ2-3	-	CASRLKDTQYF	TGTGCCAGCCGCCTCAAAGATACGCAGTATTTT
TRBV10-3	-	TRBJ2-3	few	CAISRTDTQYF	TGTGCCATCAGTCGCACAGATACGCAGTATTTT
TRBV12-3/TRBV12-4	-	TRBJ2-7	large	CASSLLGRGYEQYF	TGTGCCAGCAGCCTCCTTGGTAGGGGCTACGAGCAGTACTTC
TRBV12-3/TRBV12-4	-	TRBJ2-1	many	CASSPTGLGNNEQFF	TGTGCCAGCAGCCCAACGGGCCTAGGAAACAATGAGCAGTTCTTC
TRBV7-3	TRBD2	TRBJ2-1	few	CASSLPAAGGQFF	TGTGCCAGCAGCTTACCGGCCGCGGGGGGACAGTTCTTC
TRBV19	TRBD1	TRBJ1-5	few	CASSTSGGDRPQHF	TGTGCCAGTAGTACATCAGGGGGGGACAGGCCCCAGCATTTT
TRBV2	TRBD1	TRBJ1-1	-	CASSNTGGRTEALF	TGTGCCAGCAGTAATACAGGGGGAAGAACTGAAGCTCTCTTT
TRBV20-1	TRBD2	TRBJ2-5	-	CSARDDGLAATQYF	TGCAGTGCTAGAGACGACGGACTAGCGGCGACCCAGTACTTC
TRBV20-1	-	TRBJ2-7	few	CSASPGRGRTYEQYF	TGCAGTGCTAGTCCAGGACGGGGGAGAACCTACGAGCAGTACTTC
TRBV2	-	TRBJ2-5	many	CASSDPDSRGGTQYF	TGTGCCAGCAGTGATCCGGACTCCCGAGGGGGGACCCAGTACTTC
TRBV2	-	TRBJ2-1	-	CASATTEQFF	TGTGCCAGCGCAACTACTGAGCAGTTCTTC
TRBV2	-	TRBJ2-1	few	CALIPGTQYNEQFF	TGTGCCCTGATACCCGGGACACAATACAATGAGCAGTTCTTC
TRBV5-1	-	TRBJ2-6	-	CASSFSGSEEPGANVLTF	TGCGCCAGCAGCTTCAGTGGCAGTGAGGAGCCTGGGGCCAACGTCCTGACTTTC
TRBV20-1	-	TRBJ2-1	many	CSAFGPQAVNEQFF	TGCAGTGCTTTTGGGCCGCAGGCCGTCAATGAGCAGTTCTTC
TRBV6-2/TRBV6-3	TRBD2	TRBJ2-3	-	CASKVASGRSTDTQYF	TGTGCCAGCAAAGTTGCTAGCGGGAGGAGCACAGATACGCAGTATTTT
TRBV2	TRBD1	TRBJ1-1	-	CAGHRGETEAFF	TGTGCCGGCCACAGGGGAGAGACTGAAGCTTTCTTT
TRBV4-2	-	TRBJ1-5	-	CASSRSDSGNQPQHF	TGTGCCAGCAGCCGTTCCGACAGTGGCAATCAGCCCCAGCATTTT
TRBV7-9	-	TRBJ1-4	few	CAGSFSVNEKLLF	TGTGCCGGCAGCTTTAGCGTCAATGAAAAACTGCTTTTT
TRBV7-2	-	TRBJ2-3	-	CASSLVWTNSDTQYF	TGTGCCAGCAGCTTAGTTTGGACTAACTCAGATACGCAGTATTTC
TRBV5-1	-	TRBJ2-7	few	CASSLVAYEQYF	TGCGCCAGCAGCTTGGTTGCCTACGAGCAGTACTTC
TRBV7-2	TRBD2	TRBJ2-7	many	CASSLGMTSGRAHEQYF	TGTGCCAGCAGCTTAGGCATGACTAGCGGGAGGGCCCACGAGCAGTACTTC
TRBV11-3	-	TRBJ2-1	many	CASSLDVGSSYNEQFF	TGTGCCAGCAGCTTAGATGTCGGGTCCTCCTACAATGAGCAGTTCTTC
TRBV4-1	-	TRBJ2-3	few	CASSQSGASGSKRDTQYF	TGCGCCAGCAGCCAATCCGGGGCCAGTGGATCGAAGAGGGATACGCAGTATTTT
TRBV7-9	-	TRBJ2-1	-	CASSPQDLRGEQFF	TGTGCCAGCAGCCCCCAAGATTTACGCGGTGAGCAGTTCTTC
TRBV28	-	TRBJ2-5	once	CASSSGTDETQYF	TGTGCCAGCAGTTCGGGGACGGACGAGACCCAGTACTTC
TRBV9	TRBD1	TRBJ2-7	few	CASSVATGQGAYEQYF	TGTGCCAGCAGCGTAGCTACGGGACAGGGGGCCTACGAGCAGTACTTC
TRBV7-2	-	TRBJ2-7	-	CASSLSVGAYEQCF	TGTGCCAGCAGCTTAAGTGTGGGGGCCTACGAGCAGTGCTTC